This TCR beta chain appears in the sequencing data of a study of response to subunit inactivated influenza vaccine. TCRdb re-called the RT-PCR reads with MiXCR, one entry per CDR3 protein. The sample has 500,000 or so distinct CDR3 sequences, 16% seen once. This clonotype was seen only a few times. Its specificity is unknown. General study findings and limits: Researchers suggested that each seasonal influenza vaccination recruits few new T cells.

The V end lost 0 bases, the J end lost 10 bases, and 19 bases lay between the germline ends. Germline V gene lookup returns CDR1 LNHNV and CDR2 YYDKDF (reference sequence). This CDR3 spans 16 amino acids. The genes are TRBV15 and TRBJ2-1, with a tentative D call TRBD2 (5 bases). The receptor was isolated from a man in his fifties or sixties who received an inactivated influenza vaccine. The input for sequencing was CD4+ T cells sorted from PBMCs, taken roughly 24 months after vaccination. The DNA of the CDR3 is TGTGCCACCAGCAGAGATATGGTTCTAGGAGCGGTCGAGCAGTTCTTC. It is translated as CATSRDMVLGAVEQFF.